The 6 T cell receptor beta chains below come from one sample, sequenced in a study of shared clonotypes between healthy human individuals. Sequenced by immunoSEQ multiplex PCR; TCRdb stores in-frame clones only, minus some. Of some 2 million clones listed, roughly 95% were seen once; the top ten hold 0.85% to 1.3%. It was CD45RO-negative cells, positively selected for CCR7, that made up naive CD8 cells, with terminally differentiated effector memory CD45RA+ cells excluded. Material: naive CD8+ T cells sorted from blood. The receptors shown here come from a man aged 18 to 29 in good health.

This sequence joins TRBV7-9 and TRBJ2-7, with D perhaps TRBD1 (6 bases). The germline V gene encodes CDR1 SEHNR and CDR2 FQNEAQ (reference sequence). The CDR3 loop spans 17 amino acids. Trimming pared 5 bases from V and 3 bases from J, leaving 23 bases between. The CDR3 nucleotides are TGTGCCAGCAGCCCGGCCCAACAGGGCTCTTTGGTCTACGAGCAGTACTTC. Translation gives CASSPAQQGSLVYEQYF.

A word on this clone: This same CDR3 is encoded by further DNA sequences in the sample. This chain uses TRBV6-5 with TRBJ2-7; D assignment may be TRBD1 or TRBD2 (6 bases each). Trimming shortened V by 2 bases and J by 0 bases, and 11 bases separated the two germline ends. Germline CDR1 and CDR2: MNHEY and SVGAGI. The CDR3 has 15 residues. The CDR3 sequence: CASSYGGGGSYEQYF. The CDR3 coding sequence is TGTGCCAGCAGTTACGGTGGAGGGGGCTCCTACGAGCAGTACTTC.

The rearrangement uses TRBV9 and TRBJ1-1; weak D call: TRBD1 (5 bases). V shed 0 bases and J shed 2 bases, with 11 bases lying between them. Germline CDR1 SGDLS, CDR2 YYNGEE. This CDR3 comprises 15 residues. CDR3 loop: CASSVEGSVNTEAFF. In DNA, the CDR3 is TGTGCCAGCAGCGTAGAGGGGAGTGTAAACACTGAAGCTTTCTTT.

This chain joins TRBV30 and TRBJ2-7; D remains unclear. Looked up from germline, CDR1 is GTSNPN and CDR2 is SVGIG (reference sequence). Trimming took 4 bases from V and 0 from J, leaving 7 bases between them. The CDR3 is made up of 12 amino acids. CDR3: CAWTSSSYEQYF. DNA of the CDR3: TGTGCCTGGACCTCTAGCTCCTACGAGCAGTACTTC. Together with reference TRBV30 and TRBJ2-7, the CDR3 gives the full variable domain: SQTIHQWPATLVQPVGSPLSLECTVEGTSNPNLYWYRQAAGRGLQLLFYSVGIGQISSEVPQNLSASRPQDRQFILSSKKLLLSDSGFYLCAWTSSSYEQYFGPGTRLTVT.

The rearrangement joins TRBV7-9 to TRBJ1-4, with 7 bases identical to TRBD1. V lost 4 bases and J lost 7; bases outside the gene matches: 3. The CDR3 has 13 amino acids. Per germline, CDR1 SEHNR and CDR2 FQNEAQ (reference sequence). The CDR3 nucleotides are TGTGCCAGCAGCTATCAGGGGGTTGAAAAACTGTTTTTT. Its translation is CASSYQGVEKLFF.

Regarding this clone: Other DNA sequences in this specimen translate into the identical CDR3. The chain is built from TRBV5-1 and TRBJ2-7; 7 positions match TRBD1. Looked up from germline, CDR1 is SGHRS and CDR2 is YFSETQ. Unmatched junction bases numbered 4, after V lost 3 bases and J lost 1 base. CDR3 length: 14 residues. This CDR3 reads CASSYGTASYEQYF. The CDR3 DNA reads as TGCGCCAGCAGCTACGGGACAGCATCCTACGAGCAGTACTTC.